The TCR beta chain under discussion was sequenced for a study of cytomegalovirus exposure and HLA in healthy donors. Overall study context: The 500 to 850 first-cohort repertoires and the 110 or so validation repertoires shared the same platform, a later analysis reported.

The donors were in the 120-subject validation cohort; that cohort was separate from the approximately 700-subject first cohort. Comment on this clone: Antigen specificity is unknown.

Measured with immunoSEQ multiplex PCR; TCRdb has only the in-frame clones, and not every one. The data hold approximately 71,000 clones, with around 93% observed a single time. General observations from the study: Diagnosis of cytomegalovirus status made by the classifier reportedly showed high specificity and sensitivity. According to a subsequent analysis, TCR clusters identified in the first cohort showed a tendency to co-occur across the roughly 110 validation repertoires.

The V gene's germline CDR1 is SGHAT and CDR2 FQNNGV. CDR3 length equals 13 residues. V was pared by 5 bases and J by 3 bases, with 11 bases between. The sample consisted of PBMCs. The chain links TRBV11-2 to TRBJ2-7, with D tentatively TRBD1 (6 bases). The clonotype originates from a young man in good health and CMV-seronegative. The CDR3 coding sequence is TGTGCCAGCAGCCGTTTAGGGGGCTACGAGCAGTACTTC. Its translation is CASSRLGGYEQYF.